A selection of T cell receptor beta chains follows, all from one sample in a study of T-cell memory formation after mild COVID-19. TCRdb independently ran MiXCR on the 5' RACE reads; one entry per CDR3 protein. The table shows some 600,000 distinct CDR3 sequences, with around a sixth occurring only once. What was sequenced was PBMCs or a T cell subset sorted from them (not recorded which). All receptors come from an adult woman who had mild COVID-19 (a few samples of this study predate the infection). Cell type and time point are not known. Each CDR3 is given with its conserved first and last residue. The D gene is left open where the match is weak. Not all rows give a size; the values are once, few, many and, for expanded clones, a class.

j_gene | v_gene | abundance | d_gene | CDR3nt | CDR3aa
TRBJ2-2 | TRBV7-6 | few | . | TGTGCCAGCAGCTTAACCGAAACCGGGGAGCTGTTTTTT | CASSLTETGELFF
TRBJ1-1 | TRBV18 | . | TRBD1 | TGTGCCAGCTCACTACTACAGGGGGTGAACACTGAAGCTTTCTTT | CASSLLQGVNTEAFF
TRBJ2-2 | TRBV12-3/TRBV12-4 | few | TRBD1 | TGTGCCAGCAGTTTAGCACAGGGGGCGAACACCGGGGAGCTGTTTTTT | CASSLAQGANTGELFF
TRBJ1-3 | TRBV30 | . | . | TGTGCCTGGACTCACGTCTCCGGAAACACCATATATTTT | CAWTHVSGNTIYF
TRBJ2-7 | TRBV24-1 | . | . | TGTGCCACCAGTGATTTGTCGGGGGAGCAGTACTTC | CATSDLSGEQYF
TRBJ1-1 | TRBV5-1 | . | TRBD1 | TGCGCCAGCAGCTTTGGGGACAGTACGAACACTGAAGCTTTCTTT | CASSFGDSTNTEAFF
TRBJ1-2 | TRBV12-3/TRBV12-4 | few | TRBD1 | TGTGCCAGCAGTTTACGGACAGGGGGCGCGGGCGGCTACACCTTC | CASSLRTGGAGGYTF
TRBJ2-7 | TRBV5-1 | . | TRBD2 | TGCGCCAGCAGCTTGGGGACTAGCAGAAAGCAGTACTTC | CASSLGTSRKQYF
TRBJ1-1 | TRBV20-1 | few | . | TGCAGTGCTAGAGATGCCCCAGGGGAGGACACTGAAGCTTTCTTT | CSARDAPGEDTEAFF
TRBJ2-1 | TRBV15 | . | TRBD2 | TGTGCCACCAGCGGAGCCCTAGCGGGAGATTACAATGAGCAGTTCTTC | CATSGALAGDYNEQFF
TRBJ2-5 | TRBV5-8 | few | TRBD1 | TGTGCCAGCAGCTTCGGACAGGGGGCCGAGGGTGAGACCCAGTACTTC | CASSFGQGAEGETQYF
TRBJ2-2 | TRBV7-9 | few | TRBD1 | TGTGCCAGAAACAGGGGCGTGGAGGACACCGGGGAGCTGTTTTTT | CARNRGVEDTGELFF
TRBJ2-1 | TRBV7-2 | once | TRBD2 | TGTGCCAGCAGCTTAGATTTCCCGGGACTAGCGGTTAGCTCCTACAATGAGCAGTTCTTC | CASSLDFPGLAVSSYNEQFF
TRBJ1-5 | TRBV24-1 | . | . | TGTGCCACTAGAATACTCCCAAACCTGGGCAGGGAAGAAAATAGCAATCAGCCCCAGCATTTT | CATRILPNLGREENSNQPQHF
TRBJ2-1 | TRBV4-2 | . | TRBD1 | TGTGCCAGCAGCCCCGCGGGACAGGGGGCCAGTGAGCAGTTCTTC | CASSPAGQGASEQFF
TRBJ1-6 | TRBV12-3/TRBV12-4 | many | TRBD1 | TGTGCCAGCAGCCAGGGACAGAGGAATTCACCCCTCCACTTT | CASSQGQRNSPLHF
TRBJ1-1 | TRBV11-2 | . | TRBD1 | TGTGCCAGCAGCTCCTCGGACAGGGGGACCACTGAAGCTTTCTTT | CASSSSDRGTTEAFF
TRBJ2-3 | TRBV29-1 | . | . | TGCAGCGCCCGCCAGGATACGCAGTATTTT | CSARQDTQYF
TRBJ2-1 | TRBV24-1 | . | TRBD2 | TGTGCCACCAGTGATACTAGCGGGAGGGAGCAGTTCTTC | CATSDTSGREQFF
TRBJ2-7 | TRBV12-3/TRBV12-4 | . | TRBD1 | TGTGCCAGCAGCCTGGACAGGGCTCCCTACGAGCAGTACTTC | CASSLDRAPYEQYF
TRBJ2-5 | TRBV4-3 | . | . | TGCGCCAGCAGCCAAGATTCGACGGTAATGTTGCAGACCCAGTACTTC | CASSQDSTVMLQTQYF
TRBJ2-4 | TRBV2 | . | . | TGTGCCAGCTCGGGACTCTCCGGGGCCAACATTCAGTACTTC | CASSGLSGANIQYF
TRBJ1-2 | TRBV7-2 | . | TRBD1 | TGTGCCAGCAGCTTAACCGGGACAGCTCGTGGCTACACCTTC | CASSLTGTARGYTF
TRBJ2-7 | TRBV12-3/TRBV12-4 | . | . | TGTGCCAGCAGCTATCCCGGAGGAGAGCAGTACTTC | CASSYPGGEQYF
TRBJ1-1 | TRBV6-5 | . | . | TGTGCCAGCAGTACTCCCCTGAACACTGAAGCTTTCTTT | CASSTPLNTEAFF
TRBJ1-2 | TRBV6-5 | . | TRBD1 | TGTGCCAGCAGTTACAGGGGGCGCTGGAATGGCTACACCTTC | CASSYRGRWNGYTF
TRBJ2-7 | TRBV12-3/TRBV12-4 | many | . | TGCGCCAGCAGCTTCGGCCCTTACGAGCAGTACTTC | CASSFGPYEQYF
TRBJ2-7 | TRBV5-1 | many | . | TGCGCCAGCAGCTTCGACAGCTACGAGCAGTACTTC | CASSFDSYEQYF
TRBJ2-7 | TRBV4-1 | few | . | TGCGCCAGCAGCCAAGATCGTAGGTACGAGCAGTACTTC | CASSQDRRYEQYF
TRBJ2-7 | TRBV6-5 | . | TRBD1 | TGTGCCAGCAGGCAGGGGGCATTCGAGCAGTACTTC | CASRQGAFEQYF
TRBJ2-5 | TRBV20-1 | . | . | TGCAGTGCCGGGGTAATCCAAGAGACCCAGTACTTC | CSAGVIQETQYF
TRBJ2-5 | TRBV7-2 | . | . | TGTGCCAGCAGCTTAGCTCCTGGGCTGGGAGAGACCCAGTACTTC | CASSLAPGLGETQYF
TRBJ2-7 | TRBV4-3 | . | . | TGCGCCAGCAGCCAAGATCGGGACACCTCCTACGAGCAGTACTTC | CASSQDRDTSYEQYF
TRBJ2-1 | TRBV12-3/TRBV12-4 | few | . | TGTGCCAGCAGTTTACAGGATGGGGCCAATGAGCAGTTCTTC | CASSLQDGANEQFF
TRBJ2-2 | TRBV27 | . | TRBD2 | TGTGCCAGCAGTTTACGGCTAGCGGGAGATCCCGGGGAGCTGTTTTTT | CASSLRLAGDPGELFF
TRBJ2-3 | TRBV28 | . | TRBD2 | TGTGCCAGCAGCCATCATTGGACTAGCGCCACAGATACGCAGTATTTT | CASSHHWTSATDTQYF
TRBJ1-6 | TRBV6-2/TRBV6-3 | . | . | TGTGCCAGCAGTCGCGGGTCGGGAAATTCACCCCTCCACTTT | CASSRGSGNSPLHF
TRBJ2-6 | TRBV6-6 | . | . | TGTGCCAGCAGTTACCCTGGCGGGGCCAACGTCCTGACTTTC | CASSYPGGANVLTF
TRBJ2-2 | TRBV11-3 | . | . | TGTGCCAGCAGCTTCCAAAGCCTCGCCGGGGAGCTGTTTTTT | CASSFQSLAGELFF
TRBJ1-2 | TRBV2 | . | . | TGTGCCAGAGCCCCCCACAGCGATTATGGCTACACCTTC | CARAPHSDYGYTF
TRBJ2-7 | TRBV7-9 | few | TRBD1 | TGTGCCAGCAGCTTAGAGGGGGCGCCGAGGGAGCAGTACTTC | CASSLEGAPREQYF
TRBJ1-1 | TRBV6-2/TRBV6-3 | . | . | TGTGCCAGCAGTTACACAGGGTTCGGCACTGAAGCTTTCTTT | CASSYTGFGTEAFF
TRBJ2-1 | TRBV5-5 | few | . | TGTGCCAGCAGTAACCCGGGGTACTACAATGAGCAGTTCTTC | CASSNPGYYNEQFF
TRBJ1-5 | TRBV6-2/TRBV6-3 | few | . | TGTGCCAGCAGTTACGTCAATCAGCCCCAGCATTTT | CASSYVNQPQHF
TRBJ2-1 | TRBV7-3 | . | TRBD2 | TGTGCCAGCAGCTTAACGGTAGCGGGAGGGCCGGATGAGCAGTTCTTC | CASSLTVAGGPDEQFF
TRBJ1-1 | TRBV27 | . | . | TGTGCCAGCAGTTTTGGGCGGCAGGCAGAGGCTTTCTTT | CASSFGRQAEAFF
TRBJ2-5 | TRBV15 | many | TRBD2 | TGTGCCACCAGCAGAGGTTTGACTAGCGGGAGGGGACAAGAGACCCAGTACTTC | CATSRGLTSGRGQETQYF
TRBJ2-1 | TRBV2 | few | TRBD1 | TGTGCCAGCAGCGTCGGGACAGGGTGGTCCAATGAGCAGTTCTTC | CASSVGTGWSNEQFF
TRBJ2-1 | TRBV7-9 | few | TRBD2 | TGTGCCAGCAGCTTAGCGAGAGTAGCGGGTAGAAATGAGCAGTTCTTC | CASSLARVAGRNEQFF